Below are 21 T cell receptor beta chains sequenced from a single sample in a study of cytomegalovirus exposure and HLA in healthy donors. Primers: 60 Vbeta forward and 13 Jbeta reverse. Generated by immunoSEQ multiplex PCR, the TCRdb table keeps only in-frame clones and is missing some. The sample shows under 200,000 clones, 80% to 90% of them seen only once. Sequenced material: PBMCs. These receptors came from a middle-aged man in good health and CMV-seropositive.

The chain uses TRBV4-2 and TRBJ1-6; TRBD1 is a possible D gene (5 bases). Germline V gene lookup returns CDR1 LGHNA and CDR2 YNFKEQ. The CDR3 consists of 14 residues. The V and J ends lost 1 base and 9 bases respectively, with 10 bases between them. DNA for the CDR3: TGTGCCAGCAGCCAAGGGTCAGGGTTTTCACCCCTCCACTTT. Amino acids: CASSQGSGFSPLHF.

The chain carries TRBV19 and TRBJ1-2, with TRBD1 matching over 7 bases. CDR1 LNHDA and CDR2 SQIVND come from the germline V gene (reference sequence). This CDR3 has 14 residues. The junction had 9 bases not matched to a gene; V was cut back by 5 bases and J by 6 bases. CDR3 in DNA: TGTGCCAGTAGTTTCGCCGGCAGGGGGGATGGCTACACCTTC. As protein: CASSFAGRGDGYTF.

CDR3: CASRPGGADEQFF. CDR3 DNA: TGTGCCAGCCGGCCGGGAGGGGCGGATGAGCAGTTCTTC. V and J are TRBV6-6 and TRBJ2-1; TRBD2 aligns across 8 bases. J lost 8 bases, V lost 8 bases, and 8 bases had no gene match. Germline loops: CDR1 MNHNY, CDR2 SVGAGI (reference sequence). CDR3 size: 13 residues.

The V call is TRBV5-1, the J call TRBJ2-5; D gene ambiguous. The J call may not be correct, given that the DNA end is closer to TRBJ2-7. The length of the CDR3 is 15 residues. The germline V gene encodes CDR1 SGHRS and CDR2 YFSETQ. The CDR3 protein is CASSLEKVVGYEQYF. In nucleotides, the CDR3 is TGCGCCAGCAGCTTGGAGAAAGTCGTGGGCTACGAGCAGTACTTC.

As regards this clone: The sample holds other DNA sequences that translate to the same CDR3. V and J are TRBV6-1 and TRBJ1-2, with D possibly matching TRBD1 (5 bases). The CDR3 spans 13 residues. V was shortened by 4 bases and J by 4 bases, with 10 bases between the two germline ends. Per the germline V gene, CDR1 is MNHNS and CDR2 is SASEGT. DNA of the CDR3: TGTGCCAGCAGTGCAGGGCAGGGCTATGGCTACACCTTC. Translating it yields CASSAGQGYGYTF.

This clone was counted between two and nine times. This sequence joins TRBV29-1 and TRBJ1-2, with D unclear. Germline V gene sequence: CDR1 SQVTM, CDR2 ANQGSEA. The CDR3 sequence is 12 residues long. The CDR3 reads CTSWGGDYGYTF. The CDR3 region has the DNA TGCACCTCTTGGGGAGGCGACTATGGCTACACCTTC.

This clone was observed a few times. The J gene is TRBJ2-5, the V gene TRBV11-3, with D possibly being TRBD2 (6 bases). Germline CDR1 reads SGHNT; CDR2 reads YENEEA. V lost 5 bases and J lost 7, with 14 bases in between. The CDR3 length is 13 residues. In nucleotides, the CDR3 is TGTGCCAGCAGCCCTCAGAGTAGCGGGACCCAGTACTTC. Translated, it gives CASSPQSSGTQYF.

The chain links TRBV4-1 to TRBJ1-2, with D unclear. There are 16 residues in the CDR3. Germline CDR1 is MGHRA and CDR2 is YSYEKL. V was cut by 5 bases and J by 4 bases, with 20 bases left in between. The chain's CDR3 is CASSSIGGNVGYGYTF. The DNA for the CDR3 is TGCGCCAGCAGCTCAATAGGCGGGAATGTTGGCTATGGCTACACCTTC.

This chain connects TRBV2 to TRBJ2-7; the D gene is possibly TRBD1 (6 bases). From germline, CDR1 is SNHLY and CDR2 FYNNEI. The CDR3 covers 14 residues. The germline V and J ends were trimmed by 6 bases and 2 bases, with 14 bases remaining between them. The CDR3: CASRPDGTPYEQYV. In DNA, the CDR3 is TGTGCCAGCAGGCCCGACGGGACACCCTACGAGCAGTACGTC.

V usage is TRBV9 and J usage is TRBJ1-2; D gene ambiguous. This CDR3 has 14 residues. Germline V gene lookup returns CDR1 SGDLS and CDR2 YYNGEE. V was clipped by 0 bases and J by 7 bases, with 13 bases between them. CDR3 region: CASSVGSREGGYTF. The DNA of the CDR3 is TGTGCCAGCAGCGTAGGATCCAGAGAGGGTGGCTACACCTTC.

This chain uses TRBV10-1 with TRBJ1-1; unclear D gene. Germline CDR1 reads WNHNN; CDR2 reads SYGVQD (reference sequence). This CDR3 has 13 amino acids. V lost 2 bases and J 1 base, leaving 5 bases between the germline ends. The CDR3 reads CASSEEGNTEAFF. CDR3 DNA sequence: TGCGCCAGCAGTGAGGAGGGGAACACTGAAGCTTTCTTT.

The genes are TRBV5-1 and TRBJ2-7; possible D gene TRBD1, 6 bases. V was cut by 3 bases and J by 5 bases, with 15 bases left in between. Germline assignment: CDR1 SGHRS and CDR2 YFSETQ. The CDR3 length is 14 residues. Written as DNA, the CDR3 is TGCGCCAGCAGCTGGAGGACAGTCGTAGACGAGCAGTACTTC. This translates into CASSWRTVVDEQYF. The whole variable domain, filled in from reference TRBV5-1 and TRBJ2-7, reads KAGVTQTPRYLIKTRGQQVTLSCSPISGHRSVSWYQQTPGQGLQFLFEYFSETQRNKGNFPGRFSGRQFSNSRSEMNVSTLELGDSALYLCASSWRTVVDEQYFGPGTRLTVT.

The chain recombines TRBV9 with TRBJ2-3; TRBD2 aligns across 11 bases. The V and J ends lost 4 bases and 4 bases, in that order; junction bases with no gene match: 8. Germline V gene lookup returns CDR1 SGDLS and CDR2 YYNGEE. The CDR3 covers 16 residues. The CDR3, as DNA: TGTGCCAGCAGCTTTAGCGGGGGGGCCGGGGCAGATACGCAGTATTTT. The encoded protein is CASSFSGGAGADTQYF. The variable domain in full, completed from reference TRBV9 and TRBJ2-3, reads DSGVTQTPKHLITATGQRVTLRCSPRSGDLSVYWYQQSLDQGLQFLIQYYNGEERAKGNILERFSAQQFPDLHSELNLSSLELGDSALYFCASSFSGGAGADTQYFGPGTRLTVL.

The rearrangement links TRBV6-4 to TRBJ2-2; possibly TRBD2 for D (5 bases). In germline, CDR1 is MRHNA, CDR2 SNTAGT. The CDR3 totals 14 residues. V dropped 4 bases and J dropped 4 bases, with 10 bases sitting between them. The CDR3 sequence: CASSAGRGTGELFF. CDR3 nucleotides: TGTGCCAGCAGTGCGGGCCGGGGCACCGGGGAGCTGTTTTTT.

The rearrangement joins TRBV7-9 to TRBJ2-7; the D gene is possibly TRBD2 (6 bases). The germline CDR1 and CDR2 sequences are SEHNR and FQNEAQ (reference sequence). The CDR3 has 16 residues. V lost 5 bases and J lost 5, with 22 bases in between. The CDR3 DNA reads as TGTGCCAGCAGCCACAGCGGTAGCGGTACATCCCACGAGCAGTACTTC. As protein: CASSHSGSGTSHEQYF.

This chain links TRBV5-4 with TRBJ2-7, with a tentative D call TRBD1 (6 bases). The V and J ends lost 3 bases and 6 bases respectively, with 16 bases between them. Germline loops: CDR1 SGHNT, CDR2 YYREEE (reference sequence). The CDR3 extends over 14 amino acids. The CDR3 DNA reads as TGTGCCAGCAGCTATGGGACACTCTCGGGCGAGCAGTACTTC. This sequence encodes CASSYGTLSGEQYF.

This clone was observed a few times. The chain uses TRBV7-8 and TRBJ2-5; the D gene is possibly TRBD2 (6 bases). CDR3 length: 14 residues. CDR1 is SGHVS, CDR2 FQNEAQ, per germline. V lost 5 bases to trimming and J lost 7 bases, with 17 bases between them. CDR3 in amino acids: CASSPRDSSGTQYF. Here the CDR3 DNA reads TGTGCCAGCAGCCCCCGGGACTCCAGTGGGACCCAGTACTTC.

V gene TRBV2 combines with J gene TRBJ2-2; weak D call: TRBD2 (6 bases). V shed 10 bases and J shed 3 bases, with 15 bases lying between them. CDR1 SNHLY and CDR2 FYNNEI come from the germline V gene. This CDR3 is built from 14 residues. The CDR3 bases are TGTGCCACCGTCAAAGCGGGCGACACCGGGGAGCTGTTTTTT. Amino acid sequence: CATVKAGDTGELFF.

This sequence joins TRBV27 and TRBJ1-2; TRBD1 aligns across 8 bases. The CDR3 contains 11 residues. The junction had 7 bases not matched to a gene; V was cut back by 6 bases and J by 13 bases. Germline V lookup: CDR1 MNHEY, CDR2 SMNVEV (reference sequence). The CDR3 DNA is TGTGCCAGCAGGGAGGGACAGGAAACCACCTTC. Translation gives CASREGQETTF.

This chain uses TRBV4-2 with TRBJ1-3; TRBD1 might be the D (5 bases). Between the trimmed V and J ends, which lost 0 bases and 4 bases, there was a span of 16 bases. Germline V gene data show CDR1 as LGHNA and CDR2 as YNFKEQ. This CDR3 has 17 amino acids. The CDR3 DNA reads as TGTGCCAGCAGCCAAGATCTGACAGCTCTTTTCGGAAACACCATATATTTT. It translates to CASSQDLTALFGNTIYF.

The J gene is TRBJ1-5, the V gene TRBV7-2; D not resolved. Germline values: CDR1 SGHTA, CDR2 FQGNSA. V was cut by 5 bases and J by 1 base, with 3 bases left in between. The CDR3 spans 12 residues. The CDR3 DNA reads TGTGCCAGCAGCCCGAGCAATCAGCCCCAGCATTTT. It translates to CASSPSNQPQHF.